A single TCR beta chain is shown here with its context. Method: immunoSEQ multiplex PCR; TCRdb's copy keeps in-frame clones and lacks some. The table lists roughly 2.1 million clones, about 93% of them singletons. The data were obtained in a study of shared clonotypes between healthy human individuals. In germline, CDR1 is SGHDT, CDR2 YYEEEE. The CDR3 contains 14 residues. V was cut by 0 bases and J by 5 bases, with 9 bases left in between. The naive CD8 subset, CD45RO-negative cells positively selected for CCR7, excluded terminally differentiated effector memory CD45RA+ cells. Sequenced material: naive CD8+ T cells from PBMCs. The rearrangement links TRBV5-6 to TRBJ1-5; D is unclear. The TCR originated in a young man in good health. Some clones in this sample may be carry-over from other donors' samples. As DNA, the CDR3 is TGTGCCAGCAGCTTGGCTGGGGTCGATCAGCCCCAGCATTTT. It encodes CASSLAGVDQPQHF. The full variable domain, its missing parts supplied by reference TRBV5-6 and TRBJ1-5, is DAGVTQSPTHLIKTRGQQVTLRCSPKSGHDTVSWYQQALGQGPQFIFQYYEEEERQRGNFPDRFSGHQFPNYSSELNVNALLLGDSALYLCASSLAGVDQPQHFGDGTRLSIL.